These T cell receptor beta chains were read from a single sample in a study of neurological immune-mediated disorders. One entry per CDR3 protein, called by TCRdb with MiXCR from the 5' RACE reads. The data show approximately 31,000 distinct CDR3 sequences, roughly 4.4% seen once. Sequencing used PBMCs. The receptors were gathered from a man aged 18 to 30 in good health. Both conserved end residues are trimmed from each CDR3. Clone sizes are shown as once, few or many counts, or a class when the clone is expanded.

clone_size,v_call,cdr3_aa
many,TRBV9,ASSTPRRAHRATGELF
few,TRBV6-5,ASSKYRGGSYEQY
many,TRBV5-1,ASSLVGTDEAF
many,TRBV5-6,ASGGQTAYNEQF
many,TRBV20-1,SWEGAGTEAF
many,TRBV7-2,ASSLGLGLETQY
many,TRBV6-2/TRBV6-3,ASSSLPGQGSYGYT
many,TRBV29-1,SVAGDNQPQH
many,TRBV20-1,SAEQETQY
many,TRBV20-1,SLGSNQPQH
many,TRBV7-2,ASTTRGRTEAF
many,TRBV7-8,ASSPQAGVTGELF
many,TRBV4-3,ASSHRKGQAVNEQF